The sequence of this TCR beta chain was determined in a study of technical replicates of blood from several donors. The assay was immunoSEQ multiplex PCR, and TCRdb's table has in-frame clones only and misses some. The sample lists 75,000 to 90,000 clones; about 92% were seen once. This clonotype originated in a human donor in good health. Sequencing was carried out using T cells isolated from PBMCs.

CDR3 sequence (DNA): TGTGCCAGCAGTGAACAGGGACAGGGGGTTGGCTACACCTTC. Protein sequence: CASSEQGQGVGYTF. This chain connects TRBV2 to TRBJ1-2, with 11 bases matching TRBD1. V trimming: 2 bases; J trimming: 7 bases; junction bases outside the gene matches: 3. The length of the CDR3 is 14 residues. Germline CDR1 and CDR2: SNHLY and FYNNEI.